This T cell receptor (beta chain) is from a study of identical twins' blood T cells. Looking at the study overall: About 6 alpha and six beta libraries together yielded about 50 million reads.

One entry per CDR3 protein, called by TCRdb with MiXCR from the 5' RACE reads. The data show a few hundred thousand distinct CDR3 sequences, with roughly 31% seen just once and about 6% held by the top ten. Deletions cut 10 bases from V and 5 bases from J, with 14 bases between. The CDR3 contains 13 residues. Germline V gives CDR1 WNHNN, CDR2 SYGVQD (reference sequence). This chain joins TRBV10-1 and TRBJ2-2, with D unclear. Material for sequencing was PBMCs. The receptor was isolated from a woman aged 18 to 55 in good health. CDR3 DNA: TGCGCCACCTCGATAACCCAGACCGGGGAGCTGTTTTTT. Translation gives CATSITQTGELFF.